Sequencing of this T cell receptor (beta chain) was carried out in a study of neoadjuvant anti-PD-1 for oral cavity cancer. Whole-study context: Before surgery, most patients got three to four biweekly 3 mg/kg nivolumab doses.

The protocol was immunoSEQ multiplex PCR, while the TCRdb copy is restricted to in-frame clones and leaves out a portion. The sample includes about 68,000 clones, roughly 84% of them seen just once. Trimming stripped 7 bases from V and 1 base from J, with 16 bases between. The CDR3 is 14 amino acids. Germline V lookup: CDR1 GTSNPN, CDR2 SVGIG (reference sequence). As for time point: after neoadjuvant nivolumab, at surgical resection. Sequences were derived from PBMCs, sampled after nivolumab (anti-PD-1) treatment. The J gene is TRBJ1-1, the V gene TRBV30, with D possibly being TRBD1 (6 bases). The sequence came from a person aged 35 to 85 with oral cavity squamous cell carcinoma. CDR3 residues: CALCPGAGNTEAFF. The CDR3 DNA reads TGTGCCTTATGTCCGGGGGCGGGGAACACTGAAGCTTTCTTT.